Listed below are T cell receptor beta chains from one sample, sequenced in a study of cytomegalovirus exposure and HLA in healthy donors. Sequenced by immunoSEQ multiplex PCR; TCRdb stores in-frame clones only, minus some. The table lists roughly 240,000 clones, roughly 81% of them singletons. Sequencing was performed on PBMCs. The receptors here all came from a girl between 2 and 10 years old in good health and CMV-seronegative. CDR3s include the opening cysteine and the closing phenylalanine or tryptophan. Each record gives: J gene, D gene, V gene, clone size, CDR3 DNA, CDR3 protein. The D gene is left open where the match is weak. Not all rows give a size; the values are once, few, many and, for expanded clones, a class.

J: TRBJ1-2
D: TRBD1
V: TRBV5-1
size: .
DNA: TGCGCCAGCAGCTTTGACAGGGGGGTCTATGGCTACACCTTC
CDR3: CASSFDRGVYGYTF

J: TRBJ2-5
D: TRBD2
V: TRBV2
size: .
DNA: TGTGCCAGGGGGCTAGCGGTGGGGGGAGAGACCCAGTACTTC
CDR3: CARGLAVGGETQYF

J: TRBJ1-1
D: .
V: TRBV18
size: .
DNA: TGTGCCAGCTCACCCGGGTCAACTGAAGCTTTCTTT
CDR3: CASSPGSTEAFF

J: TRBJ2-7
D: TRBD2
V: TRBV29-1
size: .
DNA: TGCAGCGTTACCGGGACTAGCGGGAGATTCACCTACGAGCAGTACTTC
CDR3: CSVTGTSGRFTYEQYF

J: TRBJ2-7
D: TRBD2
V: TRBV14
size: .
DNA: TGTGCCAGCAGCCACCGGACTAGCGGCTACGAGCAGTACTTC
CDR3: CASSHRTSGYEQYF

J: TRBJ2-7
D: TRBD1
V: TRBV30
size: .
DNA: TGTGCCTGGAGTCGCTCCCGACAGGGGGCCGTCGACGAGCAGTACTTC
CDR3: CAWSRSRQGAVDEQYF

J: TRBJ2-2
D: .
V: TRBV5-6
size: few
DNA: TGTGCCAGCAGCTACCCTACGACAGCTGCGAACACCGGGGAGCTGTTTTTT
CDR3: CASSYPTTAANTGELFF

J: TRBJ2-5
D: TRBD2
V: TRBV30
size: .
DNA: TGTGCCTGGATGGGGGGGAAAGAGACCCAGTACTTC
CDR3: CAWMGGKETQYF

J: TRBJ1-2
D: TRBD1
V: TRBV18
size: .
DNA: TGTGCCAGCTCACTCGGACAGGGATATGGCTACACCTTC
CDR3: CASSLGQGYGYTF

J: TRBJ2-7
D: .
V: TRBV30
size: .
DNA: TGTGCCTGGATCCCCAGGGTTTCCGAGCAGTACTTC
CDR3: CAWIPRVSEQYF

J: TRBJ1-1
D: TRBD1
V: TRBV5-5
size: .
DNA: TGTGCCAGCAGCTTGGAGGGACAGGGGGCGGATGAAGCTTTCTTT
CDR3: CASSLEGQGADEAFF

J: TRBJ1-2
D: TRBD1
V: TRBV19
size: .
DNA: TGTGCCAGTAGTAGGACAGGGAACTATGGCTACACCTTC
CDR3: CASSRTGNYGYTF

J: TRBJ1-1
D: TRBD1
V: TRBV5-6
size: few
DNA: TGTGCCAGCAGCTTGGGGGACAGGGTCACTGAAGCTTTCTTT
CDR3: CASSLGDRVTEAFF

J: TRBJ2-7
D: TRBD1
V: TRBV5-1
size: .
DNA: TGCGCCAGCAGTTATAAGACCGGGACAGGGCCGCACGAGCAGTACTTC
CDR3: CASSYKTGTGPHEQYF

J: TRBJ2-1
D: .
V: TRBV5-6
size: .
DNA: TGTGCCAGCAGTTTGGGGGCCGGTGAGCAGTTCTTC
CDR3: CASSLGAGEQFF

J: TRBJ2-7
D: TRBD1
V: TRBV2
size: few
DNA: TGTGCCAGCGACGACGGGACAGGAACGAGGTACGAGCAGTACTTC
CDR3: CASDDGTGTRYEQYF

J: TRBJ1-1
D: .
V: TRBV27
size: .
DNA: TGTGCCAGCAGTTGGACAGCTAGCCTGAACACTGAAGCTTTCTTT
CDR3: CASSWTASLNTEAFF

J: TRBJ2-1
D: TRBD2
V: TRBV6-5
size: .
DNA: TGTGCCAGCAGTTACTTATCCAGCGGGGTCAATGAGCAGTTCTTC
CDR3: CASSYLSSGVNEQFF

J: TRBJ1-2
D: .
V: TRBV6-1
size: .
DNA: TGTGCCACACATACCTTGGGGGGAGGTGATGGCTACACCTTC
CDR3: CATHTLGGGDGYTF

J: TRBJ1-1
D: TRBD1
V: TRBV7-9
size: once
DNA: TGTGCCAGCAGGAAAGGCCGGACAGGGTTCTTCTCTGGGGCTGAAGCTTTCTTT
CDR3: CASRKGRTGFFSGAEAFF

J: TRBJ1-3
D: TRBD1
V: TRBV15
size: once
DNA: TGTGCCACCAGCAGAGATCGGGGGACAGGGAGGGGAAACACCATATATTTT
CDR3: CATSRDRGTGRGNTIYF

J: TRBJ2-2
D: .
V: TRBV6-4
size: .
DNA: TGTGCCAGCAGTGACTTAGGCGGATTAACCGGGGAGCTGTTTTTT
CDR3: CASSDLGGLTGELFF

J: TRBJ2-3
D: .
V: TRBV20-1
size: .
DNA: TGCAGCCCCCTTTTCCCAGATACGCAGTATTTT
CDR3: CSPLFPDTQYF

J: TRBJ2-5
D: TRBD2
V: TRBV6-5
size: .
DNA: TGTGCCAGCAGTTCCAGCGGGAAGGAACGGGAGACCCAGTACTTC
CDR3: CASSSSGKERETQYF

J: TRBJ2-7
D: .
V: TRBV5-4
size: .
DNA: TGTGCCAGCATCGTCTCTCAGGGCGAGCAGTACTTC
CDR3: CASIVSQGEQYF

J: TRBJ2-2
D: .
V: TRBV10-1
size: few
DNA: TGCGCCAGCATTACAGGGACCGGGGAGCTGTTTTTT
CDR3: CASITGTGELFF

J: TRBJ2-5
D: .
V: TRBV10-3
size: once
DNA: TGTGCCATCAGCACGGACGGGGGAGAGACCCAGTACTTC
CDR3: CAISTDGGETQYF

J: TRBJ2-2
D: .
V: TRBV7-9
size: .
DNA: TGTGCCAGCAGCTCCGCGGGACTCTACACCGGGGAGCTGTTTTTT
CDR3: CASSSAGLYTGELFF

J: TRBJ2-7
D: .
V: TRBV21-1
size: .
DNA: TGTGCCAGCAGCAAAGTGTGCGGCAGGGGCGCCCTACCAATCTCCTACGAGCAGTACTTC
CDR3: CASSKVCGRGALPISYEQYF

J: TRBJ1-2
D: .
V: TRBV6-6
size: .
DNA: TGTGCCAGCAGACCACCGACGGCCGGAGGTAACTATGGCTACACCTTC
CDR3: CASRPPTAGGNYGYTF

J: TRBJ1-4
D: .
V: TRBV5-6
size: few
DNA: TGTGCCAGCACCATGTACAGGGCAACTAATGAAAAACTGTTTTTT
CDR3: CASTMYRATNEKLFF

J: TRBJ2-5
D: .
V: TRBV12-2
size: .
DNA: TGTGCAAGTCGCTTAGGTGCCTGGCGGGGGGCGGGTAGAGAGACCCAGTACTTC
CDR3: CASRLGAWRGAGRETQYF

J: TRBJ2-4
D: TRBD2
V: TRBV5-1
size: .
DNA: TGCGCCAGCAGCTTGACGGGAGGGCCGAACATTCAGTACTTC
CDR3: CASSLTGGPNIQYF

J: TRBJ2-1
D: TRBD2
V: TRBV7-7
size: .
DNA: TGTGCCAGCAGCTTGACTAGCGGGAGAGGGGAGCAGTTCTTC
CDR3: CASSLTSGRGEQFF

J: TRBJ1-5
D: .
V: TRBV4-1
size: .
DNA: TGCGCCAGCAGCCAAGAGGGCAGCTCCCCCCAGCCCCAGCATTTT
CDR3: CASSQEGSSPQPQHF

J: TRBJ1-2
D: TRBD1
V: TRBV7-2
size: .
DNA: TGTGCCAGCAGCTTAGGACAGGGGGTGGGCTATGGCTACACCTTC
CDR3: CASSLGQGVGYGYTF

J: TRBJ1-1
D: TRBD1
V: TRBV4-1
size: .
DNA: TGCGCCAGCAGTCCAGGGGGTCGGACTGAAGCTTTCTTT
CDR3: CASSPGGRTEAFF

J: TRBJ2-1
D: .
V: TRBV11-2
size: .
DNA: TGTGCCAGCAGCTTCAGGGGAGTCCATGAGCAGTTCTTC
CDR3: CASSFRGVHEQFF

J: TRBJ2-7
D: TRBD1
V: TRBV5-1
size: .
DNA: TGCGCCAGCAGCCCACAGGGGTTGGCAGAGGAGCAGTACTTC
CDR3: CASSPQGLAEEQYF

J: TRBJ1-6
D: .
V: TRBV5-1
size: once
DNA: TGCGCCAGCAGCTTAGAGAATTCACCCCTCCACTTT
CDR3: CASSLENSPLHF

J: TRBJ2-3
D: .
V: TRBV7-8
size: .
DNA: TGTGCCAGCAGCTCGGGGGTGAGAGATACGCAGTATTTT
CDR3: CASSSGVRDTQYF

J: TRBJ2-1
D: TRBD2
V: TRBV27
size: once
DNA: TGTGCCAGCAGTCCCGGGACTAGCGGGAGGGGTGAGCAGTTCTTC
CDR3: CASSPGTSGRGEQFF

J: TRBJ2-1
D: .
V: TRBV2
size: .
DNA: TGTGCCAGCAGTGGCTGGGGGGGCCGAGGTGATGAGCAGTTCTTC
CDR3: CASSGWGGRGDEQFF

J: TRBJ1-6
D: .
V: TRBV25-1
size: .
DNA: TGTGCCAGCAGTGAATGGGGGGTAGTCGGGTCACCCCTCCACTTT
CDR3: CASSEWGVVGSPLHF

J: TRBJ2-3
D: TRBD2
V: TRBV5-1
size: .
DNA: TGCGCCAGCAGCCCGATGACTAGCGGGAGGCCCACAGATACGCAGTATTTT
CDR3: CASSPMTSGRPTDTQYF

J: TRBJ1-1
D: TRBD1
V: TRBV19
size: .
DNA: TGTGCCAGTGTTCGACAGGGGATGAACACTGAAGCTTTCTTT
CDR3: CASVRQGMNTEAFF

J: TRBJ1-6
D: TRBD1
V: TRBV27
size: .
DNA: TGTGCCAGCAGTTTCGCGACAGGGATGCGATCACCCCTCCACTTT
CDR3: CASSFATGMRSPLHF

J: TRBJ2-1
D: TRBD2
V: TRBV28
size: once
DNA: TGTGCCAGCAGTTTGATAGCGGGGGGGAGGGGTGAGCAGTTCTTC
CDR3: CASSLIAGGRGEQFF

J: TRBJ1-2
D: .
V: TRBV29-1
size: .
DNA: TGCAGCGTCCCCACAGGGATAAATGGCTACACCTTC
CDR3: CSVPTGINGYTF

J: TRBJ2-2
D: TRBD1
V: TRBV27
size: once
DNA: TGTGCCAGCAGTCCGACGGACAGGGTTTACACCGGGGAGCTGTTTTTT
CDR3: CASSPTDRVYTGELFF

J: TRBJ2-2
D: TRBD1
V: TRBV27
size: .
DNA: TGTGCCAGCAGGGACAGGGGTTCGAGCACCGGGGAGCTGTTTTTT
CDR3: CASRDRGSSTGELFF

J: TRBJ1-1
D: .
V: TRBV27
size: .
DNA: TGTGCCAGCAGTGCACACAGGGCGGAAGCTTTCTTT
CDR3: CASSAHRAEAFF

J: TRBJ1-5
D: .
V: TRBV25-1
size: .
DNA: TGTGCCAGCAGTGAAGGGGGAGGGGGCAATCAGCCCCAGCATTTT
CDR3: CASSEGGGGNQPQHF

J: TRBJ2-7
D: TRBD1
V: TRBV30
size: .
DNA: TGTGCCTGGAGTGTAAGGTCCCGGCAGGGGGCTTTCTACGAGCAGTACTTC
CDR3: CAWSVRSRQGAFYEQYF

J: TRBJ2-7
D: .
V: TRBV6-5
size: .
DNA: TGTGCCAGCAGTCCTCGGACAGCTAACTACGAGCAGTACTTC
CDR3: CASSPRTANYEQYF